This TCR beta chain was retrieved from a study of beta chain features in type 1 diabetes. Findings of the study overall: It was among patients, rather than healthy donors, that naive, central memory and Treg TCRB repertoires appeared more similar. Type 1 diabetes patients had TCRB CDR3s that were shorter (moderately but significantly so) in all four CD4+ subsets. Lower insertion and higher deletion counts appeared at VDJ junctions in type 1 diabetes patients.

About this clone: Its specificity is unknown.

This CDR3 comprises 17 residues. Trimming took 2 bases from V and 5 from J, leaving 21 bases between them. Looked up from germline, CDR1 is KGHSH and CDR2 is LQKENI. TCRB transcripts that were expressed got sequenced, as all of the isolated RNA had been reverse transcribed. About 3.9 million reads on average were seen across naive, central memory and regulatory T cell samples. Profiling relied on immunoSEQ multiplex PCR, and the TCRdb table lists in-frame clones only, not all of them. The data contain 860,000 or so clones, roughly 16% of them singletons. This TCR was sampled from a woman aged 18-29 years in good health. The chain links TRBV18 to TRBJ2-5, with D unresolved. Sequenced: naive CD4+ T cells from blood. The CDR3 bases are TGTGCCAGCTCACCAGCCCACTTGGGCAGCTTACACGAGACCCAGTACTTC. The encoded protein is CASSPAHLGSLHETQYF.